Listed below are T cell receptor beta chains from one sample, sequenced in a study of blood T cell repertoires in COVID-19. The repertoire was sequenced with immunoSEQ multiplex PCR; TCRdb's copy has only in-frame clones and lacks some. Of 200,000 to 250,000 clones listed, roughly 85% are singletons. Sample: PBMCs or T cells enriched from blood (not recorded which). The receptors shown here come from a woman aged 45-59 years with acute COVID-19. The CDR3 runs from the conserved cysteine through the conserved F or W. The D gene is left open where the match is weak. Clone sizes are given selectively: once, few, many, or a class where the clone is expanded.

D gene | clone size | J gene | V gene | CDR3 protein | CDR3 DNA
NA | NA | TRBJ1-2 | TRBV5-6 | CASSPISDYGYTF | TGTGCCAGCAGCCCCATATCGGACTATGGCTACACCTTC
TRBD2 | NA | TRBJ2-3 | TRBV7-3 | CASSRGGAETDTQYF | TGTGCCAGCAGCCGCGGGGGGGCCGAGACAGATACGCAGTATTTT
TRBD1 | NA | TRBJ1-2 | TRBV30 | CAWSGTGGRDFSGYTF | TGTGCCTGGAGTGGGACAGGGGGACGGGACTTTTCTGGCTACACCTTC
NA | NA | TRBJ1-1 | TRBV23-1 | CASSQSEGTEAFF | TGCGCCAGCAGTCAATCGGAGGGGACTGAAGCTTTCTTT
TRBD1 | NA | TRBJ1-6 | TRBV5-1 | CASSLEQGSSPLHF | TGCGCCAGCAGCTTGGAACAGGGGAGTTCACCCCTCCACTTT
NA | NA | TRBJ1-1 | TRBV7-6 | CASSLASWGGRDTEAFF | TGTGCCAGCAGCTTAGCTTCCTGGGGAGGGAGGGACACTGAAGCTTTCTTT
TRBD1 | NA | TRBJ2-7 | TRBV6-4 | CASSDPGTGGDDFEQYF | TGTGCCAGCAGTGACCCCGGGACAGGGGGTGACGACTTCGAGCAGTACTTC
NA | NA | TRBJ1-4 | TRBV12-3/TRBV12-4 | CASSAGARGKLFF | TGTGCCAGCAGCGCGGGGGCCCGTGGAAAACTGTTTTTT
NA | once | TRBJ1-4 | TRBV30 | CAWSVQVGKLFF | TGTGCCTGGAGTGTACAGGTTGGAAAACTGTTTTTT
TRBD1 | many | TRBJ2-3 | TRBV5-4 | CASSVGQGAWTQYF | TGTGCCAGCAGCGTCGGACAGGGGGCCTGGACGCAGTATTTT
NA | NA | TRBJ1-1 | TRBV6-5 | CASSYSGGLNTEAFF | TGTGCCAGCAGTTACTCGGGCGGGCTGAACACTGAAGCTTTCTTT
NA | NA | TRBJ1-1 | TRBV30 | CAWSGTSSTEAFF | TGTGCCTGGAGTGGAACCTCGAGCACTGAAGCTTTCTTT
NA | NA | TRBJ2-7 | TRBV7-9 | CASSEPAGGYEQYF | TGTGCCAGCAGCGAGCCCGCGGGCGGGTACGAGCAGTACTTC
NA | NA | TRBJ2-3 | TRBV2 | CASSVAGLRGYF | TGTGCCAGCAGTGTAGCAGGCCTACGCGGGTATTTT
TRBD1 | NA | TRBJ1-5 | TRBV4-3 | CASSQVTGGNQPQHF | TGCGCCAGCAGCCAAGTGACAGGGGGCAATCAGCCCCAGCATTTT
TRBD1 | NA | TRBJ1-5 | TRBV19 | CASSLGTGVLNQPQHF | TGTGCCAGTAGTCTCGGGACAGGGGTCCTCAATCAGCCCCAGCATTTT
TRBD1 | NA | TRBJ2-7 | TRBV5-4 | CASSSRTGLSYEQYF | TGTGCCAGCAGCTCTAGGACAGGTCTCTCCTACGAGCAGTACTTC
NA | NA | TRBJ1-2 | TRBV5-8 | CASSPRLNYGYTF | TGTGCCAGCAGCCCCCGACTGAACTATGGCTACACCTTC
NA | NA | TRBJ1-5 | TRBV28 | CASRRYREGNQPQHF | TGTGCCAGCAGGCGCTACAGGGAAGGCAATCAGCCCCAGCATTTT
NA | NA | TRBJ2-5 | TRBV19 | CASRGDRETQYF | TGTGCCAGTAGAGGAGACCGAGAGACCCAGTACTTC
NA | few | TRBJ1-1 | TRBV19 | CASVREYTEAFF | TGTGCCAGTGTCCGGGAGTACACTGAAGCTTTCTTT
TRBD2 | NA | TRBJ2-7 | TRBV6-5 | CASSYSGGSHEQYF | TGTGCCAGCAGTTACTCGGGGGGGTCCCACGAGCAGTACTTC
NA | NA | TRBJ1-2 | TRBV25-1 | CASSHATGFRDGYTF | TGTGCCAGCAGCCACGCAACAGGGTTTCGCGATGGCTACACCTTC
TRBD1 | NA | TRBJ1-1 | TRBV2 | CASTRTGRNTEAFF | TGTGCCAGCACCCGGACAGGGAGGAACACTGAAGCTTTCTTT
NA | NA | TRBJ1-1 | TRBV9 | CASSVAPVKNTEAFF | TGTGCCAGCAGCGTAGCTCCGGTTAAGAACACTGAAGCTTTCTTT
NA | NA | TRBJ1-2 | TRBV13 | CASSPRGAKGYGYTF | TGTGCCAGCAGCCCCCGGGGGGCCAAAGGCTATGGCTACACCTTC
TRBD1 | NA | TRBJ1-2 | TRBV6-6 | CASSPGTGGLSSYGYTF | TGTGCCAGCAGTCCCGGGACAGGGGGGTTGAGTAGCTATGGCTACACCTTC